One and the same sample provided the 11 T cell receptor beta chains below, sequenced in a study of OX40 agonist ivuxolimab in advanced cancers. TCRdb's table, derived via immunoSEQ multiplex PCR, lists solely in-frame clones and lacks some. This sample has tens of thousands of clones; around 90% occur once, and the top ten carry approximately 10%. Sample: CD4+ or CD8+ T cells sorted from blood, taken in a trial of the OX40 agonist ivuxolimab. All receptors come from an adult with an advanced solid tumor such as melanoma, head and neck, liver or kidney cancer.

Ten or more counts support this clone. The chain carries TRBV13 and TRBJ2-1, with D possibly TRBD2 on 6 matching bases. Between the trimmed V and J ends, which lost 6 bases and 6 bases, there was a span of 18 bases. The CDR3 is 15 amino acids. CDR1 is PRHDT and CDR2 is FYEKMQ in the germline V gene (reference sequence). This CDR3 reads CASSLGRSSGNEQFF. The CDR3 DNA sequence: TGTGCCAGCAGTCTCGGGAGATCCTCAGGCAATGAGCAGTTCTTC. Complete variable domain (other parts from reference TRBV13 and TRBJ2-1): AAGVIQSPRHLIKEKRETATLKCYPIPRHDTVYWYQQGPGQDPQFLISFYEKMQSDKGSIPDRFSAQQFSDYHSELNMSSLELGDSALYFCASSLGRSSGNEQFFGPGTRLTVL.

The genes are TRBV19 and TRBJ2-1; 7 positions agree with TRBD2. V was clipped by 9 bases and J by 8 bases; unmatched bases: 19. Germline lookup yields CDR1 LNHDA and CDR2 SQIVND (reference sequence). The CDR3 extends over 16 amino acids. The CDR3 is CASSQEPGGPVDEQFF. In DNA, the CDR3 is TGTGCCAGCAGTCAAGAACCGGGAGGACCCGTCGATGAGCAGTTCTTC.

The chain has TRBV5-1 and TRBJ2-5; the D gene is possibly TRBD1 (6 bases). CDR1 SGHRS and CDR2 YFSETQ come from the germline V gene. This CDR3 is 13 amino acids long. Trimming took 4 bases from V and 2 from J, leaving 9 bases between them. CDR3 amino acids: CASSGTLQETQYF. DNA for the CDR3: TGCGCCAGCAGCGGGACACTTCAAGAGACCCAGTACTTC.

CDR3 sequence (DNA): TGTGCCATCAGTCAGCCGGGGGGTAGCACAGATACGCAGTATTTT. Its protein is CAISQPGGSTDTQYF. This chain connects TRBV10-3 to TRBJ2-3; TRBD2 agrees at 7 bases. This CDR3 is built from 15 residues. The V segment lost 5 bases and the J segment 0 bases; nucleotides outside the gene matches: 5. From germline, CDR1 is ENHRY and CDR2 SYGVKD.

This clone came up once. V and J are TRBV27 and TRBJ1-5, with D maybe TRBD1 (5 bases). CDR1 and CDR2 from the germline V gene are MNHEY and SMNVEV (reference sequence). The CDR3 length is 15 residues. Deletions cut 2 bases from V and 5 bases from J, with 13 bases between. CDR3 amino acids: CASSLLQGIDQPQHF. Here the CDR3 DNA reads TGTGCCAGCAGTTTACTTCAGGGAATCGATCAGCCCCAGCATTTT.

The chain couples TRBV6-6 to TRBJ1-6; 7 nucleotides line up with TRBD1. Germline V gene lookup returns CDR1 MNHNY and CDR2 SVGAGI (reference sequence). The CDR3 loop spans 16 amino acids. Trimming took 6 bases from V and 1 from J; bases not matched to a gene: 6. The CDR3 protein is CASRHDRDSYNSPLHF. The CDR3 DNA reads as TGTGCCAGCAGGCACGACAGGGATTCCTATAATTCACCCCTCCACTTT.

The CDR3 reads CASSPEGQGTYEQYF. CDR3 DNA sequence: TGTGCCAGCAGTCCCGAGGGACAGGGGACCTACGAGCAGTACTTC. The gene calls are TRBV27 and TRBJ2-7; TRBD1 matches 10 bases. From germline, CDR1 is MNHEY and CDR2 SMNVEV (reference sequence). With 5 bases clipped from V and 2 bases from J, the junction kept 6 bases outside the gene matches. There are 15 residues in the CDR3.

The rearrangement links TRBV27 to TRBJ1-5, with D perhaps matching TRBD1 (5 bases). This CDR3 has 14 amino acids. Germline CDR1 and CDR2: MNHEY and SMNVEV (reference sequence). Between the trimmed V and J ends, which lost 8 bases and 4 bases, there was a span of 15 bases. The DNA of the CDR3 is TGTGCCAGCTCCGCCCGTGGGGGGAATCAGCCCCAGCATTTT. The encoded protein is CASSARGGNQPQHF.

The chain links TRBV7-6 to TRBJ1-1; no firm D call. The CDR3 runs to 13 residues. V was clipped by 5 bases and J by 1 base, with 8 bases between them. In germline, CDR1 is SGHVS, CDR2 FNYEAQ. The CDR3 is CASSTPGNTEAFF. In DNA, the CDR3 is TGTGCCAGCAGCACCCCAGGGAACACTGAAGCTTTCTTT.

The chain's CDR3 is CASSLSRTGTEAFF. In nucleotides, the CDR3 is TGTGCCAGCAGTTTGAGTCGCACCGGGACCGAAGCTTTCTTT. V and J are TRBV28 and TRBJ1-1; perhaps TRBD1 as D (5 bases). Trimming removed 3 bases at V and 8 bases at J, with 16 bases between. There are 14 residues in the CDR3. The germline V gene has CDR1 MDHEN and CDR2 SYDVKM.

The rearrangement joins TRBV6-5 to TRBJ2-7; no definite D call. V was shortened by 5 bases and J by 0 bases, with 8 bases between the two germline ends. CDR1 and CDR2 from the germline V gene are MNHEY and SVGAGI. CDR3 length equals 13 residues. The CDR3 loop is CASSHQSSYEQYF. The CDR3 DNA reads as TGTGCCAGCAGTCATCAGAGCTCCTACGAGCAGTACTTC.